This T cell receptor (beta chain) was recorded in a study of early T cells in non-severe SARS-CoV-2 infection. The germline V gene has CDR1 MNHEY and CDR2 SVGEGT. Between the trimmed V and J ends, which lost 3 bases and 5 bases, there was a span of 11 bases. This CDR3 region has 14 residues. This clonotype appeared many times. One entry per CDR3 protein, called by TCRdb with MiXCR from the 5' RACE reads. In the table there are fewer than 35,000 distinct CDR3 sequences, around 6.6% of which are singletons. The chain is built from TRBV6-2 or TRBV6-3 and TRBJ2-1; no firm D call. Sequencing was carried out using whole blood. The source is an adult who was a healthcare worker with PCR-confirmed SARS-CoV-2 infection or an uninfected control (not recorded which). CDR3 protein: CASSYGEPHNEQFF. The CDR3 coding sequence is TGTGCCAGCAGTTATGGCGAACCCCACAATGAGCAGTTCTTC.